This entry lists 10 T cell receptor beta chains sequenced from one sample in a study of shared clonotypes between healthy human individuals. Here immunoSEQ multiplex PCR was the method, and the copy in TCRdb shows in-frame clones only, minus some. The profile shows more than 1.2 million clones, approximately 98.5% of them singletons. Source material: naive CD4+ T cells sorted from blood. Subset here: CD45RA+ positively selected. The receptors come from a man aged 30 to 45 in good health.

The chain carries TRBV28 and TRBJ1-5, with 7 positions matching TRBD1. V lost 7 bases and J lost 2; bases outside the gene matches: 5. The CDR3 length is 14 residues. CDR1 and CDR2 from the germline V gene are MDHEN and SYDVKM. The chain's CDR3 is CASIRQGGNQPQHF. CDR3 DNA: TGTGCCAGCATCCGACAGGGCGGCAATCAGCCCCAGCATTTT.

Turning to this clone: The same CDR3 is also encoded by other DNA sequences in this sample. The J gene is TRBJ1-5, the V gene TRBV7-2; the D gene is possibly TRBD1 (6 bases). V was pared by 4 bases and J by 3 bases, with 10 bases between. Germline V gives CDR1 SGHTA, CDR2 FQGNSA. This CDR3 region has 14 residues. In nucleotides, the CDR3 is TGTGCCAGCAGCTCCGACAGGTCCAATCAGCCCCAGCATTTT. Translating it yields CASSSDRSNQPQHF. The full variable domain, its missing parts supplied by reference TRBV7-2 and TRBJ1-5, is GAGVSQSPSNKVTEKGKDVELRCDPISGHTALYWYRQSLGQGLEFLIYFQGNSAPDKSGLPSDRFSAERTGGSVSTLTIQRTQQEDSAVYLCASSSDRSNQPQHFGDGTRLSIL.

V gene TRBV28 combines with J gene TRBJ1-5, with D tentatively TRBD1 (6 bases). V was cut by 10 bases and J by 3 bases, with 19 bases left in between. Per germline, CDR1 MDHEN and CDR2 SYDVKM. The CDR3 has 15 residues. The CDR3 loop reads CATLQGGADNQPQHF. CDR3 nucleotides: TGTGCCACCCTCCAAGGGGGGGCAGACAATCAGCCCCAGCATTTT.

The chain combines TRBV5-1 with TRBJ2-5; no definite D call. V was clipped by 3 bases and J by 5 bases, with 14 bases between them. Germline lookup yields CDR1 SGHRS and CDR2 YFSETQ. The CDR3 length is 14 residues. The CDR3 loop reads CASSWAPGSETQYF. In nucleotides, the CDR3 is TGCGCCAGCAGCTGGGCACCTGGGTCGGAGACCCAGTACTTC.

The gene calls are TRBV5-6 and TRBJ2-7; D is perhaps TRBD2 (5 bases). Between the trimmed V and J ends, which lost 1 base and 6 bases, there was a span of 14 bases. The CDR3 runs to 14 residues. Germline-derived CDR1 and CDR2 are SGHDT and YYEEEE. The CDR3 region has the DNA TGTGCCAGCAGCTTGATAGGACTGGGGTTCGAGCAGTACTTC. Its translation: CASSLIGLGFEQYF.

This chain joins TRBV29-1 and TRBJ2-5; either TRBD1 or TRBD2 may fit D (6 bases each). V was cut by 7 bases and J by 1 base, with 19 bases left in between. This CDR3 comprises 15 residues. The germline V gene has CDR1 SQVTM and CDR2 ANQGSEA. As DNA, the CDR3 is TGCAGCGCCCGCCACGGGGGCGCGATCCAAGAGACCCAGTACTTC. Translated: CSARHGGAIQETQYF.

Concerning this clone itself: The same CDR3 arises from other DNA sequences in this sample as well. This chain connects TRBV9 to TRBJ2-2; a weak D match, TRBD1 (5 bases). Trimming removed 3 bases from V and 0 bases from J, with 6 bases in between. Germline V gene data show CDR1 as SGDLS and CDR2 as YYNGEE. This CDR3 is built from 14 residues. The CDR3 sequence: CASSGRANTGELFF. As DNA, the CDR3 is TGTGCCAGCAGCGGCAGGGCGAACACCGGGGAGCTGTTTTTT.

The chain carries TRBV4-1 and TRBJ2-1, with 10 nucleotides matching TRBD2. Germline trimming cut 0 bases from V and 5 bases from J; bases unmatched to any gene: 7. The CDR3 runs 17 residues. Germline CDR1 and CDR2: MGHRA and YSYEKL. DNA for the CDR3: TGCGCCAGCAGCCAAGATCCCTTTAGCGGGAGGAACAATGAGCAGTTCTTC. Translating it yields CASSQDPFSGRNNEQFF.

This chain uses TRBV5-5 with TRBJ2-7, with D possibly TRBD1 on 6 matching bases. V dropped 0 bases and J dropped 1 base, with 8 bases sitting between them. This CDR3 contains 14 residues. Germline CDR1 and CDR2: SGHKS and YYEKEE (reference sequence). The chain's CDR3 is CASSLGGQSYEQYF. As DNA, the CDR3 is TGTGCCAGCAGCTTGGGAGGACAGTCCTACGAGCAGTACTTC.

The chain recombines TRBV29-1 with TRBJ2-1, with D tentatively TRBD1 or TRBD2 (7 bases each). V was pared by 0 bases and J by 1 base, with 13 bases between. CDR1 SQVTM and CDR2 ANQGSEA come from the germline V gene. This CDR3 contains 16 residues. For the CDR3, the DNA is TGCAGCGTTGAAGAGGGGACAGCGGGATCCTACAATGAGCAGTTCTTC. Encoded protein: CSVEEGTAGSYNEQFF.